Below are 28 T cell receptor beta chains sequenced from a single sample in a study of control samples from healthy donors and cancer patients. TCRdb's table, derived via immunoSEQ multiplex PCR, lists solely in-frame clones and lacks some. The table includes tens of thousands of clones, less than 90% detected once. The material sequenced was PBMCs. The receptors here all came from a woman between 50 and 59 years old with colorectal cancer.

The genes are TRBV30 and TRBJ2-3, with a tentative D call TRBD2 (6 bases). The germline V gene has CDR1 GTSNPN and CDR2 SVGIG (reference sequence). The V end lost 3 bases, the J end lost 4 bases, and 11 bases lay between the germline ends. The CDR3 contains 13 residues. CDR3 coding DNA: TGTGCCTGGAGCCTTAGCGGAGCAGATACGCAGTATTTT. Translation gives CAWSLSGADTQYF.

The rearrangement uses TRBV7-8 and TRBJ1-4, with D possibly matching TRBD1 (6 bases). Deletions cut 5 bases from V and 0 bases from J, with 25 bases between. The CDR3 length is 20 residues. The V gene's germline CDR1 is SGHVS and CDR2 FQNEAQ. CDR3 region: CASSRYSGGPPLSTNEKLFF. In DNA form, the CDR3 reads TGTGCCAGCAGCCGTTACTCGGGGGGGCCCCCCCTATCAACTAATGAAAAACTGTTTTTT.

The CDR3, as DNA: TGTGCCAGCAACCCGGGCAGGGGCGCTGAAAAACTGTTTTTT. The encoded protein is CASNPGRGAEKLFF. This chain uses TRBV6-6 with TRBJ1-4; the D gene is possibly TRBD1 (6 bases). This CDR3 region has 14 residues. With 7 bases removed from V and 7 bases from J, the gap between germline ends came to 16 bases. Germline V gene lookup returns CDR1 MNHNY and CDR2 SVGAGI (reference sequence).

The rearrangement uses TRBV7-9 and TRBJ1-1, with D unclear. Between the trimmed V and J ends, which lost 5 bases and 0 bases, there was a span of 13 bases. The CDR3 spans 15 residues. Germline CDR1 and CDR2: SEHNR and FQNEAQ (reference sequence). CDR3 nucleotides: TGTGCCAGCAGCACTCCGTTCGCGGTGAACACTGAAGCTTTCTTT. Residues: CASSTPFAVNTEAFF.

The chain is built from TRBV7-2 and TRBJ1-2; 9 bases agree with TRBD1. CDR1 is SGHTA, CDR2 FQGNSA, per germline. Germline trimming cut 5 bases from V and 0 bases from J; bases unmatched to any gene: 4. This CDR3 is 15 amino acids long. In nucleotides, the CDR3 is TGTGCCAGCAGCCTCCGGGACAGGGCTAACTATGGCTACACCTTC. It yields the protein CASSLRDRANYGYTF.

The chain combines TRBV2 with TRBJ2-7; D is perhaps TRBD2 (6 bases). The germline CDR1 and CDR2 sequences are SNHLY and FYNNEI. V was cut by 4 bases and J by 6 bases, with 13 bases left in between. The CDR3 consists of 13 residues. In nucleotides, the CDR3 is TGTGCCAGCAGTGTCCCGGGGGTCCCCGAGCAGTACGTC. The encoded protein is CASSVPGVPEQYV.

The genes are TRBV5-8 and TRBJ1-6, with 7 bases lining up with TRBD1. The CDR3 is made up of 17 amino acids. The junction had 15 bases not matched to a gene; V was cut back by 3 bases and J by 9 bases. Germline V gene data show CDR1 as SGHTS and CDR2 as YDEGEE. The CDR3 DNA follows: TGTGCCAGCAGCTCGACAGGGAAGGCCTTAATGAGTTCACCCCTCCACTTT. Its protein is CASSSTGKALMSSPLHF.

The chain uses TRBV4-3 and TRBJ1-1; D remains unclear. The germline V gene encodes CDR1 LGHNA and CDR2 YSLEER. V lost 0 bases, J lost 4 bases, and 18 bases lay in between. This CDR3 contains 17 residues. CDR3 loop: CASSQDGGRGSSTEAFF. The CDR3 DNA reads TGCGCCAGCAGCCAAGATGGAGGGAGAGGGTCCAGCACTGAAGCTTTCTTT.

This sequence joins TRBV3-1 (or the pseudogene TRBV3-2) and TRBJ1-1; TRBD1 matches 9 bases. The germline V gene encodes CDR1 LGHDT and CDR2 YNNKEL (reference sequence). The J segment lost 4 bases and the V segment lost 5 bases, leaving 8 bases of the junction unmatched. This CDR3 region has 15 residues. CDR3 sequence (DNA): TGTGCCAGCAGCAAAATACAGGGGGCGGCCACTGAAGCTTTCTTT. Translating gives CASSKIQGAATEAFF.

The chain links TRBV5-6 to TRBJ1-3; a weak D match, TRBD1 (6 bases). V lost 4 bases and J 1 base, leaving 12 bases between the germline ends. The CDR3 has 15 amino acids. Germline V gene lookup returns CDR1 SGHDT and CDR2 YYEEEE. The CDR3 bases are TGTGCCAGCAGCCCAGCGGGGGCTTCTGGAAACACCATATATTTT. Protein sequence: CASSPAGASGNTIYF.

The chain carries TRBV4-2 and TRBJ2-1, with D hard to call. V lost 4 bases and J lost 8, with 12 bases in between. Germline V gene data show CDR1 as LGHNA and CDR2 as YNFKEQ. The CDR3 runs to 13 residues. CDR3: CASSLNTPDEQFF. CDR3 nucleotide sequence: TGTGCCAGCAGCCTCAATACGCCTGATGAGCAGTTCTTC.

This clone was detected once. The chain is built from TRBV24-1 and TRBJ2-2, with 7 bases that match TRBD2. This CDR3 has 19 amino acids. With 4 bases clipped from V and 0 bases from J, the junction kept 13 bases outside the gene matches. CDR1 and CDR2 from the germline V gene are KGHDR and SFDVKD. The CDR3 is CATSDHPGLRGTNTGELFF. In nucleotides, the CDR3 is TGTGCCACCAGTGACCACCCCGGGTTGCGGGGGACGAACACCGGGGAGCTGTTTTTT.

This clone has just a few counts. The rearrangement joins TRBV24-1 to TRBJ2-3; 7 nucleotides agree with TRBD1. The CDR3 is made up of 18 amino acids. Unmatched junction bases numbered 10, after V lost 2 bases and J lost 0 bases. The germline V gene encodes CDR1 KGHDR and CDR2 SFDVKD. The CDR3 DNA reads TGTGCCACCAGTGATTGGAGAACCGGGACAGAAAGCACAGATACGCAGTATTTT. Its translation is CATSDWRTGTESTDTQYF.

The rearrangement uses TRBV6-6 and TRBJ2-1, with TRBD1 identical over 9 bases. The junction had 6 bases not matched to a gene; V was cut back by 6 bases and J by 9 bases. This CDR3 has 13 residues. Germline CDR1 and CDR2: MNHNY and SVGAGI (reference sequence). CDR3 amino acids: CASSRDRVAEQFF. The CDR3 DNA sequence: TGTGCCAGCAGCCGGGACAGGGTGGCTGAGCAGTTCTTC.

The chain recombines TRBV7-2 with TRBJ2-1; perhaps D is TRBD1 or TRBD2 (6 bases each). Deletions cut 5 bases from V and 0 bases from J, with 17 bases between. This CDR3 contains 17 residues. CDR1 and CDR2 from the germline V gene are SGHTA and FQGNSA. CDR3 DNA: TGTGCCAGCAGCCCCCAAAGGGGGGCGGACTCCTACAATGAGCAGTTCTTC. This sequence encodes CASSPQRGADSYNEQFF.

This clone was counted a few times. The rearrangement links TRBV7-8 to TRBJ2-5, with D possibly being TRBD1 or TRBD2 (5 bases each). Germline lookup yields CDR1 SGHVS and CDR2 FQNEAQ. Deletions cut 5 bases from V and 0 bases from J, with 10 bases between. The CDR3 is 14 residues long. The chain's CDR3 is CASSLGRDQETQYF. As DNA, the CDR3 is TGTGCCAGCAGCCTGGGACGGGACCAAGAGACCCAGTACTTC.

This clone was counted only a few times. V gene TRBV7-2 combines with J gene TRBJ1-1, with unresolved D. This CDR3 has 14 amino acids. CDR1 is SGHTA and CDR2 is FQGNSA in the germline V gene. V was shortened by 0 bases and J by 1 base, with 6 bases between the two germline ends. CDR3 amino acids: CASSLALANTEAFF. Here the CDR3 DNA reads TGTGCCAGCAGCTTAGCGTTGGCGAACACTGAAGCTTTCTTT. The complete variable domain, with remaining parts taken from reference TRBV7-2 and TRBJ1-1, reads GAGVSQSPSNKVTEKGKDVELRCDPISGHTALYWYRQSLGQGLEFLIYFQGNSAPDKSGLPSDRFSAERTGGSVSTLTIQRTQQEDSAVYLCASSLALANTEAFFGQGTRLTVV.

This clone was counted only a few times. This sequence joins TRBV4-3 and TRBJ1-1; 10 positions match TRBD1. This CDR3 region has 13 residues. The J segment lost 7 bases and the V segment lost 4 bases, leaving 3 bases of the junction unmatched. Germline V gene data show CDR1 as LGHNA and CDR2 as YSLEER. The CDR3: CASSPGQGIEAFF. In DNA form, the CDR3 reads TGCGCCAGCAGCCCGGGACAGGGGATTGAAGCTTTCTTT.

The rearrangement uses TRBV7-2 and TRBJ2-2, with TRBD1 matching over 8 bases. J lost 7 bases, V lost 5 bases, and 12 bases had no gene match. Germline V gives CDR1 SGHTA, CDR2 FQGNSA. This CDR3 spans 16 amino acids. The CDR3 bases are TGTGCCAGCAGCCCAGAAGGCAGGGGGCTCGGCGGGGAGCTGTTTTTT. Residues: CASSPEGRGLGGELFF. Full variable domain (rest looked up from reference TRBV7-2 and TRBJ2-2): GAGVSQSPSNKVTEKGKDVELRCDPISGHTALYWYRQSLGQGLEFLIYFQGNSAPDKSGLPSDRFSAERTGGSVSTLTIQRTQQEDSAVYLCASSPEGRGLGGELFFGEGSRLTVL.

This clone was picked up a small number of times. The chain is built from TRBV6-5 and TRBJ1-5; 8 bases are shared with TRBD1. Germline V gives CDR1 MNHEY, CDR2 SVGAGI. The ends lost 6 bases at V and 2 bases at J; junction bases unmatched: 3. CDR3 length: 14 amino acids. The CDR3 sequence is CASSPTGGNQPQHF. The CDR3 DNA reads as TGTGCCAGCAGCCCGACAGGGGGCAATCAGCCCCAGCATTTT.

This chain links TRBV5-1 with TRBJ2-5, with 12 bases lining up with TRBD2. With V trimmed by 5 bases and J by 5 bases, 16 bases remained unmatched. Looked up from germline, CDR1 is SGHRS and CDR2 is YFSETQ. The CDR3 spans 18 residues. The CDR3 nucleotides are TGCGCCAGCAGTCGCACTTTCGGGACTAGCGGGTCCGGCGAGACCCAGTACTTC. This gives the protein CASSRTFGTSGSGETQYF.

The CDR3 region has the DNA TGTGCCACCAGTGATTGGCAAGAGACCCAGTACTTC. It codes for CATSDWQETQYF. The chain combines TRBV24-1 with TRBJ2-5, with unresolved D. With 2 bases removed from V and 2 bases from J, the gap between germline ends came to 2 bases. CDR3 length equals 12 residues. Germline lookup yields CDR1 KGHDR and CDR2 SFDVKD.

The chain links TRBV24-1 to TRBJ2-5, with 9 bases identical to TRBD1. The germline CDR1 and CDR2 sequences are KGHDR and SFDVKD. The CDR3 contains 16 residues. V lost 10 bases to trimming and J lost 5 bases; unmatched junction nucleotides: 16. DNA of the CDR3: TGTGCCACGGGGGGATACTTCACAGGGGGCCAGGAGACCCAGTACTTC. The encoded protein is CATGGYFTGGQETQYF.

This chain joins TRBV6-2 or TRBV6-3 and TRBJ2-2; TRBD1 aligns across 9 bases. The V gene end was trimmed by 5 bases and the J gene end by 7 bases; junction bases not matched to a gene: 5. The CDR3 extends over 14 amino acids. Germline CDR1 reads MNHEY; CDR2 reads SVGEGT. CDR3 nucleotides: TGTGCCAGCAGTAGAACAGGGGGCAACGGGGAGCTGTTTTTT. Its translation is CASSRTGGNGELFF.

CDR3 sequence: CASATDRGTEAFF. The CDR3 DNA sequence: TGCGCCAGCGCAACGGACAGGGGGACTGAAGCTTTCTTT. The rearrangement uses TRBV4-3 and TRBJ1-1; TRBD1 matches at 10 bases. The CDR3 is 13 amino acids. Germline lookup yields CDR1 LGHNA and CDR2 YSLEER. V was clipped by 8 bases and J by 5 bases; unmatched bases: 5.

The V call is TRBV7-2, the J call TRBJ1-2; 10 bases agree with TRBD1. Germline V gene data show CDR1 as SGHTA and CDR2 as FQGNSA. CDR3 size: 15 residues. V was clipped by 4 bases and J by 8 bases; unmatched bases: 10. The CDR3 loop reads CASSSRDRGGKGYTF. The CDR3 nucleotides are TGTGCCAGCAGCTCCAGGGACAGGGGAGGGAAAGGCTACACCTTC.

J is TRBJ1-4 and V is TRBV4-1, with D maybe TRBD1 (5 bases). This CDR3 region has 17 residues. In germline, CDR1 is MGHRA, CDR2 YSYEKL. The V end was cut by 0 bases, the J end by 8 bases, with 19 bases between. The CDR3 region is CASSQEVVGRVWEKLFF. The CDR3 DNA follows: TGCGCCAGCAGCCAAGAAGTAGTTGGCAGGGTCTGGGAAAAACTGTTTTTT.

As concerns this clone: Other DNA sequences of this sample code for an identical CDR3. The rearrangement links TRBV13 to TRBJ1-1; D is uncertain. Trimming shortened V by 3 bases and J by 5 bases, and 16 bases separated the two germline ends. The CDR3 consists of 15 residues. Germline CDR1 reads PRHDT; CDR2 reads FYEKMQ (reference sequence). The CDR3 bases are TGTGCCAGCAGCTTTGGCACTGGACTGGATACTGAAGCTTTCTTT. This gives the protein CASSFGTGLDTEAFF.